This entry concerns a single TCR beta chain. Its target is not known. This sample was taken from a study of T cell repertoires in cytomegalovirus infection. Background on the study: Recently described HLA-C-restricted plus well-studied HLA-B-restricted CMV epitopes were used. Public TCR beta signatures indicated both CMV infection and matching HLA type.

TCRdb processed the reads anew with MiXCR; each CDR3 protein has one entry. The sample includes 550,000 to 850,000 distinct CDR3 sequences, around a third of them seen just once. Study-wide points: It was HLA-C-restricted CMV-specific TCR beta clonotypes that dominated the response ex vivo. The study identified carriers of CMV plus the relevant HLA from cumulative public TCR beta family frequency.

From germline, CDR1 is DFQATT and CDR2 SNEGSKA (reference sequence). CDR3 length equals 14 residues. After removal of 1 base from V and 5 bases from J, the junction contained 7 bases not matched to a gene. The sample here was cultured PBMCs, taken from culture after CMV antigen stimulation. This TCR came from a human donor in good health (CMV status not recorded). Some clones in this sample may be carry-over from other donors' samples. This rearrangement joins TRBV20-1 to TRBJ2-7, with 8 bases aligning to TRBD2. CDR3 protein: CSARAPGRAHEQYF. CDR3 nucleotide sequence: TGCAGTGCTAGAGCCCCCGGGAGGGCCCACGAGCAGTACTTC.